These 20 T cell receptor beta chains share one sample of origin, sequenced in a study of shared clonotypes between healthy human individuals. Libraries were prepared by immunoSEQ multiplex PCR; TCRdb keeps only in-frame clonotypes and omits some of them. The data show about 1 million clones, with more than 60% seen just once and approximately 1.5% held by the top ten. The specimen sequenced was memory CD4+ T cells sorted from blood. Subset here: CD45RA-negative fraction. Receptors originate from a man aged 18 to 29 in good health.

The chain carries TRBV11-2 and TRBJ2-7; 7 bases match TRBD1. The CDR3 contains 15 residues. V dropped 5 bases and J dropped 0; count of bases not matched to a gene: 7. Looked up from germline, CDR1 is SGHAT and CDR2 is FQNNGV. The CDR3 protein is CASSRGGQFSYEQYF. DNA for the CDR3: TGTGCCAGCAGCCGAGGGGGACAGTTCTCCTACGAGCAGTACTTC.

To note about this clone: Germline is not matched at one junction end, which may reflect a read error. The V call is TRBV7-2, the J call TRBJ2-1, with TRBD2 matching over 8 bases. The CDR3 covers 15 residues. The germline V gene encodes CDR1 SGHTA and CDR2 FQGNSA. CDR3 nucleotide sequence: TGTGCCAGCAGGTTAGACGGGAGGGCCTACAATGAGCAGTTCTTC. It yields the protein CASRLDGRAYNEQFF.

The chain joins TRBV6-6 to TRBJ1-1; D possibly corresponds to TRBD1 (5 bases). Germline CDR1 reads MNHNY; CDR2 reads SVGAGI (reference sequence). CDR3 length: 14 residues. The ends were cut back, 6 bases at V and 4 bases at J, with 15 bases in the middle. The CDR3 reads CASSPWGRTTEAFF. Here the CDR3 DNA reads TGTGCCAGCAGCCCCTGGGGGAGGACCACTGAAGCTTTCTTT.

The CDR3 region has the DNA TGTGCCAGCAAAGTGGAGACAGGGGGAACCGGGGAGCTGTTTTTT. This codes for CASKVETGGTGELFF. The V and J genes are TRBV5-4 and TRBJ2-2, with TRBD1 matching 9 bases. Germline V lookup: CDR1 SGHNT, CDR2 YYREEE (reference sequence). The CDR3 runs to 15 residues. V trimming: 6 bases; J trimming: 5 bases; junction bases outside the gene matches: 8.

The gene calls are TRBV5-1 and TRBJ2-1; TRBD1 or TRBD2 may be the D gene (5 bases each). Per germline, CDR1 SGHRS and CDR2 YFSETQ. The length of the CDR3 is 16 residues. Trimming cost V 4 bases and J 9 bases, with 23 bases left between them. DNA of the CDR3: TGCGCCAGCAGCGGGTCCGGGGACCGCACTGTAGGTGAGCAGTTCTTC. This gives the protein CASSGSGDRTVGEQFF.

This sequence joins TRBV18 and TRBJ1-4; TRBD1 agrees at 9 bases. The CDR3 length is 16 residues. J gave up 7 bases and V 4 bases, and 10 bases lay outside the gene matches. Looked up from germline, CDR1 is KGHSH and CDR2 is LQKENI. CDR3 loop: CASSLRPGQGSEKLFF. In nucleotides, the CDR3 is TGTGCCAGCTCACTTCGGCCCGGACAGGGGAGTGAAAAACTGTTTTTT.

The chain links TRBV28 to TRBJ1-4; 7 nucleotides line up with TRBD1. V was clipped by 4 bases and J by 5 bases; unmatched bases: 7. The CDR3 contains 15 residues. Germline loops: CDR1 MDHEN, CDR2 SYDVKM. In DNA form, the CDR3 reads TGTGCCAGCAGTTCAGGGGGAGCCTTGAATGAAAAACTGTTTTTT. Protein: CASSSGGALNEKLFF.

Points on this clone: Other DNA sequences in this sample translate to the same CDR3. The rearrangement links TRBV6-6 to TRBJ1-1, with a weak D call TRBD1 (6 bases). Germline V CDR1 and CDR2: MNHNY, SVGAGI (reference sequence). The length of the CDR3 is 13 residues. V dropped 5 bases and J dropped 2 bases, with 9 bases sitting between them. The CDR3 bases are TGTGCCAGCAGTCGGACAGAAAACACTGAAGCTTTCTTT. Protein: CASSRTENTEAFF.

The chain combines TRBV9 with TRBJ1-1; D is uncertain. V lost 3 bases and J lost 2, with 14 bases in between. CDR1 SGDLS and CDR2 YYNGEE come from the germline V gene. CDR3 length: 15 residues. The CDR3: CASSATDGLNTEAFF. The CDR3 DNA reads as TGTGCCAGCAGCGCTACGGATGGTTTAAACACTGAAGCTTTCTTT.

The chain carries TRBV6-6 and TRBJ2-7; 7 bases fit TRBD2. CDR3 length: 14 residues. The V and J ends lost 7 bases and 3 bases, in that order; junction bases with no gene match: 9. Germline CDR1 MNHNY, CDR2 SVGAGI (reference sequence). CDR3 protein: CASTPEGRDYEQYF. The CDR3 coding sequence is TGTGCCAGCACCCCGGAAGGGAGGGACTACGAGCAGTACTTC.

The chain combines TRBV5-1 with TRBJ1-3; tentatively, D is TRBD1 (5 bases). CDR1 and CDR2 from the germline V gene are SGHRS and YFSETQ. The CDR3 length is 16 residues. Between the trimmed V and J ends, which lost 5 bases and 0 bases, there was a span of 15 bases. The CDR3 region has the DNA TGCGCCAGCAGGGCCGGGGAAGGGGCCTCTGGAAACACCATATATTTT. Its translation is CASRAGEGASGNTIYF.

The chain combines TRBV28 with TRBJ1-4, with 11 bases lining up with TRBD1. V was pared by 5 bases and J by 8 bases, with 4 bases of the junction left unmatched. The CDR3 runs 14 residues. Per germline, CDR1 MDHEN and CDR2 SYDVKM. The CDR3 loop is CASSAGQGGEKLFF. CDR3 DNA: TGTGCCAGCAGTGCGGGACAGGGGGGCGAAAAACTGTTTTTT. The full variable domain, with the rest looked up from reference TRBV28 and TRBJ1-4, is DVKVTQSSRYLVKRTGEKVFLECVQDMDHENMFWYRQDPGLGLRLIYFSYDVKMKEKGDIPEGYSVSREKKERFSLILESASTNQTSMYLCASSAGQGGEKLFFGSGTQLSVL.

The CDR3 here is CASSQSTGGAHYGYTF. The DNA of the CDR3 is TGCGCCAGCAGCCAGTCTACAGGGGGCGCGCACTATGGCTACACCTTC. The chain recombines TRBV4-3 with TRBJ1-2; 9 bases map to TRBD1. Germline V lookup: CDR1 LGHNA, CDR2 YSLEER. With V trimmed by 3 bases and J by 3 bases, 8 bases remained unmatched. The CDR3 totals 16 residues.

This clone was observed a few times. The V and J genes are TRBV19 and TRBJ2-2; 8 nucleotides align to TRBD2. V shed 1 base, J shed 9 bases, and the junction held 7 bases outside the gene matches. The germline CDR1 and CDR2 sequences are LNHDA and SQIVND (reference sequence). There are 15 residues in the CDR3. In DNA form, the CDR3 reads TGTGCCAGTAGTATAGTCTTGGCGGGGGGAAGGGAGCTGTTTTTT. Translation: CASSIVLAGGRELFF.

This chain connects TRBV30 to TRBJ2-7; D perhaps matches TRBD2 (6 bases). CDR1 is GTSNPN, CDR2 SVGIG, per germline (reference sequence). This CDR3 contains 15 residues. V was pared by 2 bases and J by 3 bases, with 17 bases between. The CDR3 loop reads CAWSPNTGGVYEQYF. CDR3 sequence (DNA): TGTGCCTGGAGTCCAAATACAGGAGGGGTCTACGAGCAGTACTTC.

The chain joins TRBV18 to TRBJ1-6; D unresolved. The CDR3 consists of 15 residues. Germline assignment: CDR1 KGHSH and CDR2 LQKENI. V was pared by 3 bases and J by 6 bases, with 12 bases between. The CDR3 bases are TGTGCCAGCTCACCGGAACGGCTTTTTAATTCACCCCTCCACTTT. It encodes CASSPERLFNSPLHF.

V and J are TRBV5-4 and TRBJ2-7; the match to TRBD1 covers 7 bases. Germline V CDR1 and CDR2: SGHNT, YYREEE (reference sequence). The CDR3 totals 14 residues. The ends lost 0 bases at V and 2 bases at J; junction bases unmatched: 2. CDR3 in amino acids: CASSLATGAYEQYF. CDR3 in DNA: TGTGCCAGCAGCTTGGCAACAGGGGCCTACGAGCAGTACTTC.

J is TRBJ1-2 and V is TRBV9, with D perhaps TRBD1 (5 bases). The germline CDR1 and CDR2 sequences are SGDLS and YYNGEE. This CDR3 comprises 14 residues. V gave up 2 bases and J gave up 7 bases, with 15 bases separating them. The CDR3 protein is CASSVSQGTGGYTF. CDR3 DNA sequence: TGTGCCAGCAGCGTGAGCCAGGGTACCGGTGGCTACACCTTC.

This sequence joins TRBV4-1 and TRBJ2-3; D ambiguous. Germline lookup yields CDR1 MGHRA and CDR2 YSYEKL. V was trimmed by 4 bases and J by 7 bases, leaving 21 bases between them. The CDR3 sequence is 16 residues long. The DNA of the CDR3 is TGCGCCAGCAGCCGCCATGTTGAGCGAAAGTCTAATACGCAGTATTTT. It yields the protein CASSRHVERKSNTQYF.

The chain is built from TRBV7-9 and TRBJ1-4; D may be TRBD1 (5 bases). CDR1 is SEHNR, CDR2 FQNEAQ, per germline (reference sequence). The CDR3 has 16 residues. V lost 5 bases, J lost 0 bases, and 13 bases lay in between. The CDR3 DNA follows: TGTGCCAGCAGCCGTGGGGGTGACGCAACTAATGAAAAACTGTTTTTT. It translates to CASSRGGDATNEKLFF.